The entry below gives a single TCR beta chain sequence along with its context. The antigen remains undetermined. These data are taken from a study of T cell responses to AZD1222 COVID-19 vaccine. The study, taken as a whole, reports: Baseline antibody screening turned up just six seropositive AZD1222 recipients. Among the donors, most were white British and more were female, and clonal diversity was possibly underestimated.

The CDR3 runs to 12 residues. The germline V gene has CDR1 MNHNY and CDR2 SVGAGI (reference sequence). V was clipped by 5 bases and J by 9 bases; unmatched bases: 3. Sequencing used immunoSEQ multiplex PCR; TCRdb keeps in-frame clones, though not all of them. The data contain about 150,000 clones, 85% to 95% of them singletons. The genes are TRBV6-6 and TRBJ2-1; 8 positions agree with TRBD2. The sequences come from peripheral blood, collected on day 0 of AZD1222 vaccination. This clonotype was obtained from an adult in good health. CDR3 coding DNA: TGTGCCAGCAGTCGGGAGGGCCGTGAGCAGTTCTTC. Translating it yields CASSREGREQFF.